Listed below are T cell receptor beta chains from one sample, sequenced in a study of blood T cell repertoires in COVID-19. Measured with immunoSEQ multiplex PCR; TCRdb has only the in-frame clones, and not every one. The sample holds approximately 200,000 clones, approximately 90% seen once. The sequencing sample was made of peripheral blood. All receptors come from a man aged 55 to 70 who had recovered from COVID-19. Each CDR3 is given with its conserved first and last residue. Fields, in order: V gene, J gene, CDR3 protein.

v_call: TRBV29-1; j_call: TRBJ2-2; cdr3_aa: CSASTSGTRGNTGELFF
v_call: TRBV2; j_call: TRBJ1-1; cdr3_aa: CASSVQANTEAFF
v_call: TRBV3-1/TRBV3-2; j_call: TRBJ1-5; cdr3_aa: CASSQGQGSNQPQHF
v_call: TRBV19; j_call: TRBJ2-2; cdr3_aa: CASSIPGLAGALGELFF
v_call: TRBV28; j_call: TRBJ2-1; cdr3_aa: CASSFPGGGEQFF
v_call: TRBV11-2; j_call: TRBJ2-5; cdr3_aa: CASSHGTSGGYQETQYF
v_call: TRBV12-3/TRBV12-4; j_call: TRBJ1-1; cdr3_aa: CASSFGDRGAFF
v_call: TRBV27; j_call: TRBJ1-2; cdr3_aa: CATRRGNYGYTF
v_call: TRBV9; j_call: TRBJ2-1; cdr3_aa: CASSVGQGVIDEQFF
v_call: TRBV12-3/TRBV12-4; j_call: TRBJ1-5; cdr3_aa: CASVYSNQPQHF
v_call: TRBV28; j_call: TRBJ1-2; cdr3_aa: CAIQGFPGYGYTF
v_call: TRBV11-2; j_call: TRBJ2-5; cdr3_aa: CASSLGRYQETQYF
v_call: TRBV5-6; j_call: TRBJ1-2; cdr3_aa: CASTRQSYGYTF
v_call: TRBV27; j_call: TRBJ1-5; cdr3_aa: CASSSVEGARQPQHF
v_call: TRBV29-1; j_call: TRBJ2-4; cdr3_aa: CSVVGQGNIQYF
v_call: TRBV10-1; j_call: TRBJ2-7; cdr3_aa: CASSAGYEQYF
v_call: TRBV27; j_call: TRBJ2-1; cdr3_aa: CASSFFRIEGAHEQFF
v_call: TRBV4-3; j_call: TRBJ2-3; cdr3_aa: CASSQGGGSADTQYF
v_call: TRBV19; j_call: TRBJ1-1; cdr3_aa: CASSMAYGGEAFF
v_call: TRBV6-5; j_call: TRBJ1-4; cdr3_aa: CASSFRDSRNEKLFF
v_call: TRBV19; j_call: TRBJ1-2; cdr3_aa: CASSIRQGNGYTF
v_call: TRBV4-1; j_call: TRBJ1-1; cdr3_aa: CASSLRVTNTEAFF
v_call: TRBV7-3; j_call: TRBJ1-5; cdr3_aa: CASSIDRYQPQHF
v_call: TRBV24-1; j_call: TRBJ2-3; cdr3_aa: CATSAPLAGAVDTQYF
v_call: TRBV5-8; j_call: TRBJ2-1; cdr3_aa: CASRPAGVSYNEQFF
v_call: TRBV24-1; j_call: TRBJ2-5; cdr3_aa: CATSDFPGGKEVMETQYF
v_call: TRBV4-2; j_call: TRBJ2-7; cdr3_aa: CASSQDVLAGTISYEQYF
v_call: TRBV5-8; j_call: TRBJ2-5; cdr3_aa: CASSLGTLHETQYF
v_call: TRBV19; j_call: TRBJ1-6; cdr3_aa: CASSLRQGNSPLHF
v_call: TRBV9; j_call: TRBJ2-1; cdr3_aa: CASSPRDSGNDEQFF
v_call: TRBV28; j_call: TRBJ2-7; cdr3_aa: CASSSLSRDYHYEQYF
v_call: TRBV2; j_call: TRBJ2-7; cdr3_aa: CATQGTNYEQYF
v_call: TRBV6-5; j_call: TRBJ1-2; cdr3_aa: CAGGSGTVVYYGYTF
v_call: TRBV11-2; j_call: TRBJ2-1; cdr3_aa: CASSPELAGLYNEQFF
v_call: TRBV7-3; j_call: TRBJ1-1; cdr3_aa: CASSPRGGNTEAFF
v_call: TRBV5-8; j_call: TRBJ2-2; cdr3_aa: CASSYGLIPNTGELFF
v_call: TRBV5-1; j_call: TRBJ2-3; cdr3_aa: CATQDSDTDTQYF
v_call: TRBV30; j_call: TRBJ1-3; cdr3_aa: CAWSAGDSGNTIYF
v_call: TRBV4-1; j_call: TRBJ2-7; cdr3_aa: CASSQEDNRGPTYEQYF
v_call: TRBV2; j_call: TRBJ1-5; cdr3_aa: CASSEVQGGNQPQHF
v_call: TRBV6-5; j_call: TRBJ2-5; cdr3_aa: CASTTGGKTQYF
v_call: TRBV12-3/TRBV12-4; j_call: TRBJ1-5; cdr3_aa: CASSHPGPQHF
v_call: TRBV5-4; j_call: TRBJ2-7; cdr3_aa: CASSRQGADEQYF
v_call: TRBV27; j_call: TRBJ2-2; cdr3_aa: CATTDGTSNTGELFF
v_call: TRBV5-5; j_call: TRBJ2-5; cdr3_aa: CASSPRRDRETQYF
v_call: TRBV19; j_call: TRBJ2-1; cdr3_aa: CASSIPGLAVGEQFF
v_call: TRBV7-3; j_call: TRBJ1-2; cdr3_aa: CASSPRGDYGYTF
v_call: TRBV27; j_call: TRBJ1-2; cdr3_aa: CASSFSGPYYGYTF
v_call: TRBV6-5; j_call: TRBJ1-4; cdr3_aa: CAPVPGATNEKLFF
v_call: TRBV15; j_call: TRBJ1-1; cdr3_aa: CATSSGGGHSMNTEAFF
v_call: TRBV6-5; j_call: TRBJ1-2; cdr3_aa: CASSPRQPYGYTF
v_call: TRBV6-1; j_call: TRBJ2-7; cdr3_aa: CASTTTGEQYF
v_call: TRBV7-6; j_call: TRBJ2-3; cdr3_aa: CASSPPGQGSTDTQYF